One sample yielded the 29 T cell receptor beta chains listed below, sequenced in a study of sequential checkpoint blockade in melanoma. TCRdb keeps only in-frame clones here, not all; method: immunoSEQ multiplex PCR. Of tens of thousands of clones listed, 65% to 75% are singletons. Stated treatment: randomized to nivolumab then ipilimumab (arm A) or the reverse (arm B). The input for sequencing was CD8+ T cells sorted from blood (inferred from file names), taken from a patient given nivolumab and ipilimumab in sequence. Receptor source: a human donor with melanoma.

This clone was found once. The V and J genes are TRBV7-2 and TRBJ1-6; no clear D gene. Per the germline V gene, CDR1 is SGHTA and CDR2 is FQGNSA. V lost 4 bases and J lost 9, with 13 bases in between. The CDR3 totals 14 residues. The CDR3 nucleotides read TGTGCCAGCAGCTCAGGCGGCGCGGGTTCACCCCTCCACTTT. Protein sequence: CASSSGGAGSPLHF. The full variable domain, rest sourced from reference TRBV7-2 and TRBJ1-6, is GAGVSQSPSNKVTEKGKDVELRCDPISGHTALYWYRQSLGQGLEFLIYFQGNSAPDKSGLPSDRFSAERTGGSVSTLTIQRTQQEDSAVYLCASSSGGAGSPLHFGNGTRLTVT.

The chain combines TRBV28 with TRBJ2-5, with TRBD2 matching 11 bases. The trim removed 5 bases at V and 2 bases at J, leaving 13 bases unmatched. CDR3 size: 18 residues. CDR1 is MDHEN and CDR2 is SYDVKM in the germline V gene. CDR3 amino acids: CASSLTLSGGAPQETQYF. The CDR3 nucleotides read TGTGCCAGCAGTCTCACCCTTAGCGGGGGGGCCCCTCAAGAGACCCAGTACTTC.

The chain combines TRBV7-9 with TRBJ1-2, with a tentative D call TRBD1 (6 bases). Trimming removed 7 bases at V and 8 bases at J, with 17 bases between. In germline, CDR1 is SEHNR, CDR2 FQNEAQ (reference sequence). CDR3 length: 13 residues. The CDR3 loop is CASIRDTSDGYTF. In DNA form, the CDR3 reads TGTGCCAGCATACGGGACACTAGTGACGGCTACACCTTC. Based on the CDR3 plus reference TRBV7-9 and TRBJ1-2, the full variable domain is DTGVSQNPRHKITKRGQNVTFRCDPISEHNRLYWYRQTLGQGPEFLTYFQNEAQLEKSRLLSDRFSAERPKGSFSTLEIQRTEQGDSAMYLCASIRDTSDGYTFGSGTRLTVV.

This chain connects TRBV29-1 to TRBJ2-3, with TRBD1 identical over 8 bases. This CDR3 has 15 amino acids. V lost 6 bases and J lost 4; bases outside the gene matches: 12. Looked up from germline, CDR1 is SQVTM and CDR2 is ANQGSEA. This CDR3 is CSVPTSGTGADTQYF. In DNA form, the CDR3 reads TGCAGCGTACCCACCTCCGGGACAGGCGCAGATACGCAGTATTTT.

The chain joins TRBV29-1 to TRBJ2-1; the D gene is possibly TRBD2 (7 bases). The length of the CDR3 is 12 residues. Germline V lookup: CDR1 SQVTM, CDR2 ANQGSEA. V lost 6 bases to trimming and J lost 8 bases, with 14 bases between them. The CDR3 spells CSVEGGFDEQFF. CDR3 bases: TGCAGCGTCGAGGGGGGGTTCGATGAGCAGTTCTTC.

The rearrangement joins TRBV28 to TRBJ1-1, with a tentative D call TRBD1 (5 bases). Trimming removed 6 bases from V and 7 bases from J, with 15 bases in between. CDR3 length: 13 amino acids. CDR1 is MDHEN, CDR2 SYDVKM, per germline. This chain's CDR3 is CASRLGGWGEAFF. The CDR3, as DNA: TGTGCCAGCAGGCTGGGGGGGTGGGGTGAAGCTTTCTTT.

The CDR3 sequence is CASSSSDSNTEAFF. The CDR3 DNA reads TGTGCCAGCAGCTCCTCGGACTCGAACACTGAAGCTTTCTTT. The V and J genes are TRBV13 and TRBJ1-1, with D hard to call. The germline V gene encodes CDR1 PRHDT and CDR2 FYEKMQ (reference sequence). The V gene lost 4 bases and the J gene lost 1 base, with 10 bases spanning the gap. This CDR3 is 14 amino acids long.

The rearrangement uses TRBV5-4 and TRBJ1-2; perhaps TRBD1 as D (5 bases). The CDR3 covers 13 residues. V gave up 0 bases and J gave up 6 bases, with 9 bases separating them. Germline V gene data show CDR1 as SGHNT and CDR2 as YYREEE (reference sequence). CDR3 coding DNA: TGTGCCAGCAGCTTGGGACAGAGAGATGGCTACACCTTC. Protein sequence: CASSLGQRDGYTF.

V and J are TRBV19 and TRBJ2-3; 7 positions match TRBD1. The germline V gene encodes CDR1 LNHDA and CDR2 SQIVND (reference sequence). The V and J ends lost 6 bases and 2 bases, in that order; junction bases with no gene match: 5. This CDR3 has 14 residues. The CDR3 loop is CASSTGVLTDTQYF. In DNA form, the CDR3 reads TGTGCCAGTAGCACAGGGGTCCTCACAGATACGCAGTATTTT. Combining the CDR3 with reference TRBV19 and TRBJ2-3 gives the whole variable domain DGGITQSPKYLFRKEGQNVTLSCEQNLNHDAMYWYRQDPGQGLRLIYYSQIVNDFQKGDIAEGYSVSREKKESFPLTVTSAQKNPTAFYLCASSTGVLTDTQYFGPGTRLTVL.

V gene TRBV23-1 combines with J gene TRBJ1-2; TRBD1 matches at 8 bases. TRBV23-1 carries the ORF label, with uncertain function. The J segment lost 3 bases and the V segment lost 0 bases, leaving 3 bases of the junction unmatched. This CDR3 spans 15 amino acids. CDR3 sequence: CASSQSAGGDYGYTF. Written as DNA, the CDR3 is TGCGCCAGCAGTCAATCAGCAGGGGGCGACTATGGCTACACCTTC.

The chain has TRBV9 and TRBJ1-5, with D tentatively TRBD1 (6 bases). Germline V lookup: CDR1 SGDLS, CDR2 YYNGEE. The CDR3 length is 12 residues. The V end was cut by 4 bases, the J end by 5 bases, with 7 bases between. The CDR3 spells CASSTGYQPQHF. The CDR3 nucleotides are TGTGCCAGCAGCACAGGGTATCAGCCCCAGCATTTT.

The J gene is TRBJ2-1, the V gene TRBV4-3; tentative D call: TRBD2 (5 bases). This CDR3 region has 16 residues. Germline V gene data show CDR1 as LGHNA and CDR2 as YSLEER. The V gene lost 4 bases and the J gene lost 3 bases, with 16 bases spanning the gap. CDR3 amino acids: CASSPGTRASYNEQFF. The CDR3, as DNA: TGCGCCAGCAGCCCGGGAACGAGGGCCAGCTACAATGAGCAGTTCTTC.

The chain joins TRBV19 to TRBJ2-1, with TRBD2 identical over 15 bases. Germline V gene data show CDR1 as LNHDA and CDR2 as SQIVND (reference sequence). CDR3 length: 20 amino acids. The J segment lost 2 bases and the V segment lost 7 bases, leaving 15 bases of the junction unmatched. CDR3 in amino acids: CASKEFWGLAGGSAYNEQFF. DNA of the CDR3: TGTGCCAGTAAGGAGTTTTGGGGACTAGCGGGGGGCTCCGCCTACAATGAGCAGTTCTTC.

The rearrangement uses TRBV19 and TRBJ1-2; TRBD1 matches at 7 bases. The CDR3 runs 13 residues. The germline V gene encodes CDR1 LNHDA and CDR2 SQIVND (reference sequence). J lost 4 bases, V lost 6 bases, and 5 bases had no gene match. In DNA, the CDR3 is TGTGCCAGTAGCCCGACAGGGAGCTATGGCTACACCTTC. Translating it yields CASSPTGSYGYTF.

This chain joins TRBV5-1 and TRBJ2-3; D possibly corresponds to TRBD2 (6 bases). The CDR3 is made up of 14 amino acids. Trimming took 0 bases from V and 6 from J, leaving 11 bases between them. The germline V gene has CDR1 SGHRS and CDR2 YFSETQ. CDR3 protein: CASSLALAWDTQYF. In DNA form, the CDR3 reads TGCGCCAGCAGCTTGGCCCTAGCGTGGGATACGCAGTATTTT.

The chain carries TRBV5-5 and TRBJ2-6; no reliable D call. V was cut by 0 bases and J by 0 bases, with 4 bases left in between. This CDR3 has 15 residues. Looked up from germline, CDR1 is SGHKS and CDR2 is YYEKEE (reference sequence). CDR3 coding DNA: TGTGCCAGCAGCTTGGAGCCCTCTGGGGCCAACGTCCTGACTTTC. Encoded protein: CASSLEPSGANVLTF.

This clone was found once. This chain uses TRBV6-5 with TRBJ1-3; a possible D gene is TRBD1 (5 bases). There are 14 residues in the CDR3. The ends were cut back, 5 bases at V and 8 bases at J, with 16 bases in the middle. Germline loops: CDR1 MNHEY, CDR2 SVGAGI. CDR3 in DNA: TGTGCCAGCAGTAAGGGGATAATCGACTACACCATATATTTT. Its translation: CASSKGIIDYTIYF.

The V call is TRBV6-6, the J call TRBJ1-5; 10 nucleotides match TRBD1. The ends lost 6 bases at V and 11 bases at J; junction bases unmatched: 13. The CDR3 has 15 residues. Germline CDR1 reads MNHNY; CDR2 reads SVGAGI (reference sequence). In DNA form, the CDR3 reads TGTGCCAGCAGCCCGGACAGGGGGGTAGATTTGACCCAGCATTTT. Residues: CASSPDRGVDLTQHF.

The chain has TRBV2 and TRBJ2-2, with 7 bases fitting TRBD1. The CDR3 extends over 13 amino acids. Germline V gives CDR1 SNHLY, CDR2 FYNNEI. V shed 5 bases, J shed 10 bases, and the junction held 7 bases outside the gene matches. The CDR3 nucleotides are TGTGCCAGCAGTTATGGACAGGCGCCGGAGCTGTTTTTT. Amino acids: CASSYGQAPELFF. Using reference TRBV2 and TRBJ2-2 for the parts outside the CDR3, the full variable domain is EPEVTQTPSHQVTQMGQEVILRCVPISNHLYFYWYRQILGQKVEFLVSFYNNEISEKSEIFDDQFSVERPDGSNFTLKIRSTKLEDSAMYFCASSYGQAPELFFGEGSRLTVL.

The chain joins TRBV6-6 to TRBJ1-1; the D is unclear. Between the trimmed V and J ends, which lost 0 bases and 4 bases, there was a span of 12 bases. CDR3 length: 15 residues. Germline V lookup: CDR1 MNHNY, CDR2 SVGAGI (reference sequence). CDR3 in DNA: TGTGCCAGCAGTTACTCCGAGGTCGGGAGCACTGAAGCTTTCTTT. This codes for CASSYSEVGSTEAFF.

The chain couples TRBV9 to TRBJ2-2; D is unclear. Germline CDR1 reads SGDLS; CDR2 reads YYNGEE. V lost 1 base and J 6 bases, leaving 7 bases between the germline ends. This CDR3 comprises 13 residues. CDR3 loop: CASSVSESGELFF. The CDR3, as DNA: TGTGCCAGCAGCGTATCTGAGTCCGGGGAGCTGTTTTTT.

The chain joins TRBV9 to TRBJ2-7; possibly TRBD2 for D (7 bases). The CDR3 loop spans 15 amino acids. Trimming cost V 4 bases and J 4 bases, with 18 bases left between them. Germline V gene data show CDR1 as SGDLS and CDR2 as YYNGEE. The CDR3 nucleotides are TGTGCCAGCAGCCGCAGTGGGGGGGCGGATTACGAGCAGTACTTC. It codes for CASSRSGGADYEQYF.

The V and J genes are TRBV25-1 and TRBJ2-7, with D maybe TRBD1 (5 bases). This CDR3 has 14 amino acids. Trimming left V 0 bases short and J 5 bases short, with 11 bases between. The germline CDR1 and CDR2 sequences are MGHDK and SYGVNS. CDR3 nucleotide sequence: TGTGCCAGCAGTGAATATGTTAGGGGCAACGAGCAGTACTTC. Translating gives CASSEYVRGNEQYF.

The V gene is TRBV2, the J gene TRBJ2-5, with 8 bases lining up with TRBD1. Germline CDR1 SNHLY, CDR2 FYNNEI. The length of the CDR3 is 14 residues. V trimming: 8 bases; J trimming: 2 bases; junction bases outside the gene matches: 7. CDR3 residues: CASLDRQGQETQYF. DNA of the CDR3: TGTGCCAGCCTAGACCGACAGGGGCAAGAGACCCAGTACTTC. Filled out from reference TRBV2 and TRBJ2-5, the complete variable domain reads EPEVTQTPSHQVTQMGQEVILRCVPISNHLYFYWYRQILGQKVEFLVSFYNNEISEKSEIFDDQFSVERPDGSNFTLKIRSTKLEDSAMYFCASLDRQGQETQYFGPGTRLLVL.

CDR3 bases: TGTGCCAGTAAACCGGGCAGGGGGCAGACCTACGAGCAGTACGTC. Translating gives CASKPGRGQTYEQYV. The V gene is TRBV27, the J gene TRBJ2-7, with TRBD1 matching 8 bases. This CDR3 spans 15 amino acids. Germline CDR1 is MNHEY and CDR2 is SMNVEV (reference sequence). Trimming removed 9 bases from V and 2 bases from J; junction bases left unmatched: 12.

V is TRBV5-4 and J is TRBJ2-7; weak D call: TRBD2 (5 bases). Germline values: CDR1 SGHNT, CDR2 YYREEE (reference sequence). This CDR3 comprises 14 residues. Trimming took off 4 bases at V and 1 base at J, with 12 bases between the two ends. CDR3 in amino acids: CASSAGAGSYEQYF. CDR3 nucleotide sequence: TGTGCCAGCAGCGCGGGTGCAGGATCCTACGAGCAGTACTTC.

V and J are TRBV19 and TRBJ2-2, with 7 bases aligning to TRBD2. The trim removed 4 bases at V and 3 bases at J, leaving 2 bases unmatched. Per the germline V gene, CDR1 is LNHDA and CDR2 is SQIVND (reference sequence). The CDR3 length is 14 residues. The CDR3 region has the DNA TGTGCCAGTAGTACAGGGAGGGACACCGGGGAGCTGTTTTTT. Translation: CASSTGRDTGELFF.

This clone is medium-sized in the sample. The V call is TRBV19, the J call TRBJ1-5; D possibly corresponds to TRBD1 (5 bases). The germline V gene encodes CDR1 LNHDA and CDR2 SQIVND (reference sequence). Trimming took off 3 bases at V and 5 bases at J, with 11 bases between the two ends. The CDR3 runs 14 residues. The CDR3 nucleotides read TGTGCCAGTAGTATGTCAGGGTCTTATCAGCCCCAGCATTTT. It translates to CASSMSGSYQPQHF.

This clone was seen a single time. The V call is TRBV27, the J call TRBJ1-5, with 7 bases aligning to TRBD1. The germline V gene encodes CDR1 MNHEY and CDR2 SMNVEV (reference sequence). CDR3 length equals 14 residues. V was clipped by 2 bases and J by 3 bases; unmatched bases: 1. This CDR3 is CASSLRGHNQPQHF. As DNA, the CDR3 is TGTGCCAGCAGTTTAAGGGGGCACAATCAGCCCCAGCATTTT.